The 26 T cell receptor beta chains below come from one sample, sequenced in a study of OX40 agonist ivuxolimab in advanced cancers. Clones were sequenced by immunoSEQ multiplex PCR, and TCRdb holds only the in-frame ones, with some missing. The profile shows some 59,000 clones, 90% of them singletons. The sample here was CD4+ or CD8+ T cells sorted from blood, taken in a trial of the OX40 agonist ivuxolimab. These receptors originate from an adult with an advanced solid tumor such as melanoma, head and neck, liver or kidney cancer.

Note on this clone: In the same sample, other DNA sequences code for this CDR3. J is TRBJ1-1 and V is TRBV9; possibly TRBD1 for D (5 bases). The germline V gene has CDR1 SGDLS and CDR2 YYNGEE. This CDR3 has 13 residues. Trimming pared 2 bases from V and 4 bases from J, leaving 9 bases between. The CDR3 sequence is CASSVGDGTEAFF. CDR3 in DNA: TGTGCCAGCAGCGTGGGGGATGGCACTGAAGCTTTCTTT. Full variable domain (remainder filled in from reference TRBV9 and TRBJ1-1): DSGVTQTPKHLITATGQRVTLRCSPRSGDLSVYWYQQSLDQGLQFLIQYYNGEERAKGNILERFSAQQFPDLHSELNLSSLELGDSALYFCASSVGDGTEAFFGQGTRLTVV.

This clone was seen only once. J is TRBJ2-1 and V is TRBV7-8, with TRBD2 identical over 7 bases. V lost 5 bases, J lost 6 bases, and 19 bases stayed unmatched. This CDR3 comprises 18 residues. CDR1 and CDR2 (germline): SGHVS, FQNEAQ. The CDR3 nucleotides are TGTGCCAGCAGCCTCCCCCGTAGGGTGGCGGGAGTAGGCAATGAGCAGTTCTTC. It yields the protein CASSLPRRVAGVGNEQFF.

This CDR3 reads CASSLGTGIYGYTF. The CDR3 DNA reads TGTGCCAGCAGCTTAGGAACAGGGATCTATGGCTACACCTTC. This rearrangement joins TRBV13 to TRBJ1-2; possible D gene TRBD1, 6 bases. V gave up 0 bases and J gave up 4 bases, with 9 bases separating them. CDR3 length: 14 amino acids. CDR1 and CDR2 from the germline V gene are PRHDT and FYEKMQ (reference sequence).

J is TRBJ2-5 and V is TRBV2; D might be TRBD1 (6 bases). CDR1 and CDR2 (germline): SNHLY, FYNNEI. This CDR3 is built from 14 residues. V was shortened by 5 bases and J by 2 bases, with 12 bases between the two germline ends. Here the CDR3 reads CASSLGTTQETQYF. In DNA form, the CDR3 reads TGTGCCAGCAGTCTAGGGACAACACAAGAGACCCAGTACTTC.

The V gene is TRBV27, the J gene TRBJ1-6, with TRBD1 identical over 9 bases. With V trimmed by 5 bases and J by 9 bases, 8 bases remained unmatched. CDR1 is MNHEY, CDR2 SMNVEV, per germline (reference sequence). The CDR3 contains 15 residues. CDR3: CASSLRQGGASPLHF. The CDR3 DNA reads TGTGCCAGCAGTCTTCGACAGGGGGGGGCTTCACCCCTCCACTTT.

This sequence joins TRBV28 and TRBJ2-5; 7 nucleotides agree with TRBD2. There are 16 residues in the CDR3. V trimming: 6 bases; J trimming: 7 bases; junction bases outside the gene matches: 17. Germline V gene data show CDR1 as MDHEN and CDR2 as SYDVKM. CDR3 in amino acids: CASSPGTGGRLGTQYF. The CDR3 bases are TGTGCCAGCAGCCCAGGGACGGGAGGACGCTTGGGGACCCAGTACTTC.

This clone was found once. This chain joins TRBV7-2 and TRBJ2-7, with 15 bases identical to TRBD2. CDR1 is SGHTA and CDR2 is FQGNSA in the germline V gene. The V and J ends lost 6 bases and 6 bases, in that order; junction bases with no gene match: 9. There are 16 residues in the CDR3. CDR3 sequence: CASRRPGLAGGGEQYF. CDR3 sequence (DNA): TGTGCCAGCAGGCGGCCGGGACTAGCGGGAGGTGGCGAGCAGTACTTC.

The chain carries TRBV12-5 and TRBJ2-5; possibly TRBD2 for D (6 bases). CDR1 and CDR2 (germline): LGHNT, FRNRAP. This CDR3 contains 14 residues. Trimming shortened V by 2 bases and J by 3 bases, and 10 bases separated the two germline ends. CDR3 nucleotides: TGTGCTAGTGGTTTGTTAGGGGAGGAAGAGACCCAGTACTTC. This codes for CASGLLGEEETQYF.

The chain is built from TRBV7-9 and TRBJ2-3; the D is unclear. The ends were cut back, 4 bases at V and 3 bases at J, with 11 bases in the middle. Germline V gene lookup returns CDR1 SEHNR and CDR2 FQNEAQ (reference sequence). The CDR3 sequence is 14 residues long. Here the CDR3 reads CASSSPLLTDTQYF. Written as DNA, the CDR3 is TGTGCCAGCAGCTCCCCTCTTTTGACAGATACGCAGTATTTT.

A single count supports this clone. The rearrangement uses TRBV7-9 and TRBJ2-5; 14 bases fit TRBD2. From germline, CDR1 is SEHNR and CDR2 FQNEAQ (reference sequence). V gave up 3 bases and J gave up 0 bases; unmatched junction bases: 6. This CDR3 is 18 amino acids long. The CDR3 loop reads CASSLGLAGALYQETQYF. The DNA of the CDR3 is TGTGCCAGCAGCTTGGGACTAGCGGGGGCATTGTACCAAGAGACCCAGTACTTC. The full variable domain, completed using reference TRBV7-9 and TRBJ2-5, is DTGVSQNPRHKITKRGQNVTFRCDPISEHNRLYWYRQTLGQGPEFLTYFQNEAQLEKSRLLSDRFSAERPKGSFSTLEIQRTEQGDSAMYLCASSLGLAGALYQETQYFGPGTRLLVL.

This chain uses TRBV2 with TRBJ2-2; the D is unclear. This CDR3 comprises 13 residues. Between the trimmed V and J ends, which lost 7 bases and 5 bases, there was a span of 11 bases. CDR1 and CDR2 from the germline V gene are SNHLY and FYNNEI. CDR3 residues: CASTQRWTGELFF. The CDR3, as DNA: TGTGCCAGCACCCAGCGTTGGACCGGGGAGCTGTTTTTT.

The CDR3 nucleotides are TGTGCCTGGAGTGACCTGGGACAGGGGGCAGAGACCCAGTACTTC. Translated, it gives CAWSDLGQGAETQYF. The chain carries TRBV30 and TRBJ2-5, with 12 bases lining up with TRBD1. V lost 1 base, J lost 4 bases, and 4 bases stayed unmatched. The V gene's germline CDR1 is GTSNPN and CDR2 SVGIG (reference sequence). The CDR3 totals 15 residues.

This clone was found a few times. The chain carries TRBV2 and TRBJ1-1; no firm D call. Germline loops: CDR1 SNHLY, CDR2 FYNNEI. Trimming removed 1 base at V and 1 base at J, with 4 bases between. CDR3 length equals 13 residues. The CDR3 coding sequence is TGTGCCAGCAGTGAAGAACAGAACACTGAAGCTTTCTTT. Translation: CASSEEQNTEAFF.

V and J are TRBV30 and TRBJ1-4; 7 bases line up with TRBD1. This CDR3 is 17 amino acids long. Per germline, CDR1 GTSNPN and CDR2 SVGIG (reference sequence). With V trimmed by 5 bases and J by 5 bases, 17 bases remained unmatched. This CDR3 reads CAWFVGGTGTENEKLFF. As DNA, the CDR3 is TGTGCCTGGTTTGTAGGGGGAACCGGGACAGAGAATGAAAAACTGTTTTTT.

The CDR3 is CASSPGDRVDGYTF. The DNA of the CDR3 is TGTGCCAGCAGCCCAGGGGACAGGGTTGACGGCTACACCTTC. V gene TRBV7-9 combines with J gene TRBJ1-2; 9 bases line up with TRBD1. With 5 bases clipped from V and 8 bases from J, the junction kept 9 bases outside the gene matches. The CDR3 consists of 14 residues. CDR1 is SEHNR and CDR2 is FQNEAQ in the germline V gene (reference sequence). Full variable domain (missing parts from reference TRBV7-9 and TRBJ1-2): DTGVSQNPRHKITKRGQNVTFRCDPISEHNRLYWYRQTLGQGPEFLTYFQNEAQLEKSRLLSDRFSAERPKGSFSTLEIQRTEQGDSAMYLCASSPGDRVDGYTFGSGTRLTVV.

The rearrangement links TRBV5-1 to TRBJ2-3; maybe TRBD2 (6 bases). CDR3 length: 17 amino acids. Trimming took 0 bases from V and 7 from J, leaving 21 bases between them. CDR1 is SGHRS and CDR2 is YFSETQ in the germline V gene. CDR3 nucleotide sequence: TGCGCCAGCAGCTTGGGCGGGGAGGCTGCACCTCAAAATACGCAGTATTTT. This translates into CASSLGGEAAPQNTQYF.

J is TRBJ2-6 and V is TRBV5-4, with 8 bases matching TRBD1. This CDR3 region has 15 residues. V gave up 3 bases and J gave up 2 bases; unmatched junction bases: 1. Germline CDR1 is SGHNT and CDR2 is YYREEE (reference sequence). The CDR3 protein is CASSSQGAGANVLTF. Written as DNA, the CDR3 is TGTGCCAGCAGCTCACAGGGGGCTGGGGCCAACGTCCTGACTTTC.

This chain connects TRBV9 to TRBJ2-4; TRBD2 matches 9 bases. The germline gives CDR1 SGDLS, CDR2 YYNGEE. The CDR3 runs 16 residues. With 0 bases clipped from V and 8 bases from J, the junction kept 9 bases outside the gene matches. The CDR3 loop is CASSVGHRGRADIQYF. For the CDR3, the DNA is TGTGCCAGCAGCGTAGGACATCGCGGGAGGGCTGACATTCAGTACTTC.

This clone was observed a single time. The CDR3 DNA reads TGCGCCAGCAGCTTGGAGGCAGCGAATCCAGTTAGGTTCTTC. The encoded protein is CASSLEAANPVRFF. This sequence joins TRBV5-1 and TRBJ2-1, with unresolved D. The CDR3 spans 14 residues. The V end was cut by 0 bases, the J end by 15 bases, with 19 bases between. Germline V CDR1 and CDR2: SGHRS, YFSETQ.

The CDR3 sequence: CASSVTSGRGNQYF. CDR3 in DNA: TGTGCCAGCAGTGTCACTAGCGGGAGGGGAAACCAGTACTTC. The V gene is TRBV2, the J gene TRBJ2-5; 13 nucleotides match TRBD2. Germline CDR1 SNHLY, CDR2 FYNNEI. The CDR3 totals 14 residues. Trimming cost V 4 bases and J 10 bases; bases outside gene matches: 6.

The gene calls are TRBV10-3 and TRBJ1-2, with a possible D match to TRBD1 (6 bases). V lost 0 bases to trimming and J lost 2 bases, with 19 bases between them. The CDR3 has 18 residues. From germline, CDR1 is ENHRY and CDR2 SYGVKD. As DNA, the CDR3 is TGTGCCATCAGTGAGTCGGGAGGACAGTTTAAGAACAACTATGGCTACACCTTC. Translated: CAISESGGQFKNNYGYTF.

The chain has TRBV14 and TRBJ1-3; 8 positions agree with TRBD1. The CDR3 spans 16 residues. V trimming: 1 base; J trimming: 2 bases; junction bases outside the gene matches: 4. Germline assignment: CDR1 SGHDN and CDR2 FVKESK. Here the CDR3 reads CASSQVRQGTGNTIYF. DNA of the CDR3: TGTGCCAGCAGCCAAGTTCGACAGGGGACTGGAAACACCATATATTTT. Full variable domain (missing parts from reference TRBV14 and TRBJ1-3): EAGVTQFPSHSVIEKGQTVTLRCDPISGHDNLYWYRRVMGKEIKFLLHFVKESKQDESGMPNNRFLAERTGGTYSTLKVQPAELEDSGVYFCASSQVRQGTGNTIYFGEGSWLTVV.

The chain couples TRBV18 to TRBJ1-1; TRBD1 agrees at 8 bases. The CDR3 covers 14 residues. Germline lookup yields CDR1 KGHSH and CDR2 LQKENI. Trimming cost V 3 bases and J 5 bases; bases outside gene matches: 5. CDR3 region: CASSPDRAVTEAFF. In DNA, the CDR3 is TGTGCCAGCTCACCGGACAGGGCAGTTACTGAAGCTTTCTTT.

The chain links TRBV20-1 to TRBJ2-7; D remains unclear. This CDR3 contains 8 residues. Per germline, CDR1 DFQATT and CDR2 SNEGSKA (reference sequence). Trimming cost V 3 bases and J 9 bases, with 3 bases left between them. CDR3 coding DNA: TGCAGTGCTAGCGGGCAGTACTTC. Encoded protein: CSASGQYF.

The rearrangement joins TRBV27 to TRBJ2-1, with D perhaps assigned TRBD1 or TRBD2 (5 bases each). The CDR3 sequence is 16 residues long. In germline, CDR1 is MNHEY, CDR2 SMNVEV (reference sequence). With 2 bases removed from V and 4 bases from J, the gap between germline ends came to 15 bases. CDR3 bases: TGTGCCAGCAGTTTAACCGGGGACCCCTGGTACAATGAGCAGTTCTTC. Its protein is CASSLTGDPWYNEQFF.

The CDR3 is CASSVLQVRNTEAFF. CDR3 coding DNA: TGTGCCAGCAGTGTCCTACAGGTCCGGAACACTGAAGCTTTCTTT. The chain recombines TRBV2 with TRBJ1-1, with D possibly TRBD1 on 5 matching bases. This CDR3 region has 15 residues. Deletions cut 4 bases from V and 1 base from J, with 13 bases between. From germline, CDR1 is SNHLY and CDR2 FYNNEI. Looking up the rest from reference TRBV2 and TRBJ1-1 gives the full variable domain: EPEVTQTPSHQVTQMGQEVILRCVPISNHLYFYWYRQILGQKVEFLVSFYNNEISEKSEIFDDQFSVERPDGSNFTLKIRSTKLEDSAMYFCASSVLQVRNTEAFFGQGTRLTVV.